This TCR beta chain was sequenced during a study of naive and memory T cell subsets. Notes on the study in general: In naive cells, over 95% of TCR sequences were seen only once.

This clonotype was counted ten times or more. The antigen is not known. Both TRBC1 and TRBC2 were covered by a beta constant-region primer of two equimolar oligonucleotides. Using its own MiXCR run on the UMI-ligation and nested PCR reads, TCRdb lists one record per CDR3 protein. The repertoire holds under 100,000 distinct CDR3 sequences, 7% to 7.5% seen once, with about 1.6% in the top ten. The TCR comes from a human donor in good health. The sample was central memory CD4+ T cells from blood.

In DNA, the CDR3 is TGCGCCAGCAGTCAGCAGGACAGGGATGAGCAGTTCTTC. It translates to CASSQQDRDEQFF. This chain joins TRBV23-1 and TRBJ2-1, with 8 bases fitting TRBD1. TRBV23-1 is flagged as an ORF with uncertain function. V lost 3 bases and J lost 8; bases outside the gene matches: 3. The CDR3 has 13 amino acids.